This T cell receptor beta chain derives from a study of shared clonotypes between healthy human individuals. Across the whole study: The plates for each donor numbered three CD4 naive, three CD4 memory, two CD8 naive and one CD8 memory.

This CDR3 region has 15 residues. Germline V gene data show CDR1 as MNHEY and CDR2 as SVGAGI. V dropped 2 bases and J dropped 4 bases, with 13 bases sitting between them. Clones were sequenced by immunoSEQ multiplex PCR, and TCRdb holds only the in-frame ones, with some missing. The sample includes over a million clones, around 97% of them seen just once. This TCR was sampled from a young man in good health. The chain uses TRBV6-5 and TRBJ2-3, with a tentative D call TRBD2 (6 bases). The material sequenced was naive CD4+ T cells sorted from blood. The subset: CD45RA+ positively selected. CDR3 DNA sequence: TGTGCCAGCAGTTACGGAGGGGCGCGGGCAGATACGCAGTATTTT. Translating gives CASSYGGARADTQYF.